A selection of T cell receptor beta chains follows, all from one sample in a study of early T cells in non-severe SARS-CoV-2 infection. Using its own MiXCR run on the 5' RACE reads, TCRdb lists one record per CDR3 protein. The sample carries under 60,000 distinct CDR3 sequences, around 10% recorded once. The sample consisted of whole blood, taken at baseline. These receptors all stem from an adult who was a healthcare worker with PCR-confirmed SARS-CoV-2 infection or an uninfected control (not recorded which). Both conserved end residues are part of each CDR3. Fields, in order: D gene, clone size, V gene, J gene, CDR3 DNA, CDR3 protein. A D gene is named only where the DNA matches it firmly. Size values are once, few and many counts, or a class for expanded clones, and some rows have none.

D gene: TRBD1
clone size: few
V gene: TRBV7-9
J gene: TRBJ1-6
CDR3 DNA: TGTGCCAGCAGCGATGGGCAGGGGGGTTCACCCCTCCACTTT
CDR3 protein: CASSDGQGGSPLHF

D gene: NA
clone size: many
V gene: TRBV6-2/TRBV6-3
J gene: TRBJ1-1
CDR3 DNA: TGTGCCAGCAGTTATCCTGCGTTTATAGGGGCTGGAACTGAAGCTTTCTTT
CDR3 protein: CASSYPAFIGAGTEAFF

D gene: NA
clone size: NA
V gene: TRBV2
J gene: TRBJ1-1
CDR3 DNA: TGTGCCAGCAGTGTGGCAGGGAACACTGAAGCTTTCTTT
CDR3 protein: CASSVAGNTEAFF

D gene: TRBD1
clone size: NA
V gene: TRBV20-1
J gene: TRBJ2-6
CDR3 DNA: TGCAGTGCTAGAGGACAGGGGGTTCAATCTGGGGCCAACGTCCTGACTTTC
CDR3 protein: CSARGQGVQSGANVLTF

D gene: TRBD2
clone size: NA
V gene: TRBV29-1
J gene: TRBJ2-3
CDR3 DNA: TGCAGCGTTGAAGGGACTAGCGGCGTCACAGATACGCAGTATTTT
CDR3 protein: CSVEGTSGVTDTQYF

D gene: TRBD2
clone size: NA
V gene: TRBV6-1
J gene: TRBJ2-1
CDR3 DNA: TGTGCCAGCAGGGAGGCAGCGGGAAGCGAGCAGTTCTTC
CDR3 protein: CASREAAGSEQFF

D gene: NA
clone size: medium-sized
V gene: TRBV7-6
J gene: TRBJ1-4
CDR3 DNA: TGTGCCAGCAGCTTAAACCCCCGGGGGGCTGCAACTAATGAAAAACTGTTTTTT
CDR3 protein: CASSLNPRGAATNEKLFF

D gene: NA
clone size: many
V gene: TRBV3-1
J gene: TRBJ1-1
CDR3 DNA: TGTGCCAGCAGCCATTCCGACGGGGGCACTGAAGCTTTCTTT
CDR3 protein: CASSHSDGGTEAFF

D gene: TRBD1
clone size: few
V gene: TRBV7-8
J gene: TRBJ1-5
CDR3 DNA: TGTGCCAGCAGCCCCGGGACAGCTTCTAGCAATCAGCCCCAGCATTTT
CDR3 protein: CASSPGTASSNQPQHF

D gene: NA
clone size: many
V gene: TRBV6-1
J gene: TRBJ2-7
CDR3 DNA: TGTGCCAGCAGTGGCACAGGGCCCAGCGAGCAGTACTTC
CDR3 protein: CASSGTGPSEQYF

D gene: NA
clone size: few
V gene: TRBV9
J gene: TRBJ2-3
CDR3 DNA: TGTGCCAGCAGCGTAGCGGGAGCCAGCACAGATACGCAGTATTTT
CDR3 protein: CASSVAGASTDTQYF

D gene: NA
clone size: NA
V gene: TRBV6-1
J gene: TRBJ2-5
CDR3 DNA: TGTGCCAGCAGTGAAGCCTTCGTGGGGGTGGAGACCCAGTACTTC
CDR3 protein: CASSEAFVGVETQYF

D gene: NA
clone size: few
V gene: TRBV7-2
J gene: TRBJ2-5
CDR3 DNA: TGTGCCAGCAGCTCACCGGGACAAGTCGGACAAGAGACCCAGTACTTC
CDR3 protein: CASSSPGQVGQETQYF

D gene: TRBD2
clone size: few
V gene: TRBV5-1
J gene: TRBJ2-7
CDR3 DNA: TGCGCCAGCAGCTTGGAGGGACTAGCTCACTACGAGCAGTACTTC
CDR3 protein: CASSLEGLAHYEQYF

D gene: NA
clone size: few
V gene: TRBV4-3
J gene: TRBJ2-6
CDR3 DNA: TGCGCCAGCAGCCAAGCAGGGTCCGGGGCCAACGTCCTGACTTTC
CDR3 protein: CASSQAGSGANVLTF

D gene: TRBD2
clone size: NA
V gene: TRBV6-2/TRBV6-3
J gene: TRBJ2-5
CDR3 DNA: TGTGCCAGCAGTTACCTAGGGACTAGCAGTGAGACCCAGTACTTC
CDR3 protein: CASSYLGTSSETQYF

D gene: NA
clone size: NA
V gene: TRBV21-1
J gene: TRBJ2-1
CDR3 DNA: TGTGCCACCCACCTTCAAGACAAGCGGGAGTCCAATGAGCAGTTCTTC
CDR3 protein: CATHLQDKRESNEQFF

D gene: TRBD2
clone size: NA
V gene: TRBV3-1
J gene: TRBJ2-3
CDR3 DNA: TGTGCCAGCAGCCAAGAAGGGAGGGCCCCGCAGTATTTT
CDR3 protein: CASSQEGRAPQYF

D gene: NA
clone size: NA
V gene: TRBV20-1
J gene: TRBJ2-1
CDR3 DNA: TGCAGTGCCCAATTCAATGAGCAGTTCTTC
CDR3 protein: CSAQFNEQFF

D gene: TRBD2
clone size: many
V gene: TRBV24-1
J gene: TRBJ2-1
CDR3 DNA: TGTGCCACCAGTGATAACCAACTAGCGGGGGGGCCCAATGAGCAGTTCTTC
CDR3 protein: CATSDNQLAGGPNEQFF

D gene: TRBD1
clone size: many
V gene: TRBV7-8
J gene: TRBJ1-5
CDR3 DNA: TGTGCCAGCAGCTTAGCGGGGACAGGGGGCAATCAGCCCCAGCATTTT
CDR3 protein: CASSLAGTGGNQPQHF

D gene: NA
clone size: many
V gene: TRBV20-1
J gene: TRBJ1-5
CDR3 DNA: TGCAGTGCTAGAGCCCTTCTGCAGCCCCAGCATTTT
CDR3 protein: CSARALLQPQHF

D gene: TRBD1
clone size: NA
V gene: TRBV15
J gene: TRBJ1-6
CDR3 DNA: TGTGCCACCAGCGGCAGACAGGGGAATGCCTATAATTCACCCCTCCACTTT
CDR3 protein: CATSGRQGNAYNSPLHF

D gene: NA
clone size: NA
V gene: TRBV7-2
J gene: TRBJ2-2
CDR3 DNA: TGTGCCAGCAGCTATGACAGCGTCACCGGGGAGCTGTTTTTT
CDR3 protein: CASSYDSVTGELFF

D gene: NA
clone size: few
V gene: TRBV11-2
J gene: TRBJ2-1
CDR3 DNA: TGTGCCAGCAGCTTCAGAGGTGAGCAGTTCTTC
CDR3 protein: CASSFRGEQFF

D gene: TRBD1
clone size: NA
V gene: TRBV7-2
J gene: TRBJ2-1
CDR3 DNA: TGTGCCAGCAGCTCGGGACAGCCGAACAATGAGCAGTTCTTC
CDR3 protein: CASSSGQPNNEQFF

D gene: NA
clone size: few
V gene: TRBV7-9
J gene: TRBJ1-2
CDR3 DNA: TGTGCCAGCAACAATGCGGGGGGCTATGGCTACACCTTC
CDR3 protein: CASNNAGGYGYTF

D gene: NA
clone size: few
V gene: TRBV20-1
J gene: TRBJ2-1
CDR3 DNA: TGCAGTGCTAGTGAGAGGGCCTACAATGAGCAGTTCTTC
CDR3 protein: CSASERAYNEQFF

D gene: NA
clone size: few
V gene: TRBV9
J gene: TRBJ2-2
CDR3 DNA: TGTGCCAGCAGCGTCACGCCCCAAACCGGGGAGCTGTTTTTT
CDR3 protein: CASSVTPQTGELFF